This T cell receptor (beta chain) was recorded in a study of shared clonotypes between healthy human individuals. As for the study in general: CD4 naive cells filled three plates per donor, CD4 memory three, CD8 naive two and CD8 memory one.

CD45RO-negative CD8 cells positively selected for CCR7 made up the naive population, which excluded terminally differentiated effector memory CD45RA+ cells. The donors were adults (healthy and HIV-negative) with no recent acute infections or vaccinations. Generated by immunoSEQ multiplex PCR, the TCRdb table keeps only in-frame clones and is missing some. Among some 2,000,000 clones listed, 85% to 95% were seen once. The clonotype originates from a young man in good health. Sequenced material: naive CD8+ T cells sorted from blood.

CDR3: CATYHPTSGKEYEQYF. CDR3 nucleotides: TGTGCTACCTATCACCCCACTAGCGGGAAAGAGTACGAGCAGTACTTC. The V call is TRBV12-5, the J call TRBJ2-7; 10 bases are a match to TRBD2. The junction had 16 bases not matched to a gene; V was cut back by 10 bases and J by 4 bases. CDR3 size: 16 residues. Germline CDR1 LGHNT, CDR2 FRNRAP.